One sample yielded the 15 T cell receptor beta chains listed below, sequenced in a study of monozygotic twins with inflammatory bowel disease. With the 5' RACE reads reprocessed, TCRdb shows one record per CDR3 protein and no DNA. Listed are 400,000 or so distinct CDR3 sequences; 2% to 3% falls within the top ten. Source material: blood. These receptors were collected from a human donor with ulcerative colitis or Crohn's disease, or a healthy co-twin of an affected twin (not recorded which).

The chain combines TRBV5-1 with TRBJ2-5; no DNA is available, so the TRBD2 call from TCRdb remains unchecked. CDR3 length equals 15 residues. Germline V gene sequence: CDR1 SGHRS, CDR2 YFSETQ. This CDR3 is CASSRSSGDQETQYF.

This chain joins TRBV10-3 and TRBJ2-7; without DNA, the TCRdb call of TRBD1 cannot be checked. The CDR3 totals 16 residues. Germline loops: CDR1 ENHRY, CDR2 SYGVKD. CDR3 protein: CAISESAGTGLYEQYF.

The V and J genes are TRBV20-1 and TRBJ2-1. CDR1 DFQATT and CDR2 SNEGSKA come from the germline V gene (reference sequence). This CDR3 is 12 amino acids long. The CDR3 sequence: CSARRSGNEQFF.

The J gene is TRBJ1-1, the V gene TRBV10-3; TCRdb outputs TRBD1, but without DNA this stays unchecked. CDR3 length equals 12 residues. Germline CDR1 and CDR2: ENHRY and SYGVKD. The CDR3 spells CASGGMNTEAFF.

The chain carries TRBV27 and TRBJ2-6; TCRdb picks TRBD1, but there is no DNA to check that call. CDR1 is MNHEY and CDR2 is SMNVEV in the germline V gene (reference sequence). The CDR3 has 22 amino acids. The CDR3 loop is CASSSRRYEQGTPSSGANVLTF.

The genes are TRBV20-1 and TRBJ1-3. The germline gives CDR1 DFQATT, CDR2 SNEGSKA (reference sequence). The CDR3 sequence is 13 residues long. The CDR3 loop is CSARGISGNTIYF.

V usage is TRBV12-3 or TRBV12-4 and J usage is TRBJ1-3. The CDR3 sequence is 11 residues long. CDR3 region: CASSWIIPIYF.

This chain connects TRBV7-2 to TRBJ2-7; TCRdb indicates TRBD1, and absent DNA this call remains unverified. CDR1 and CDR2 (germline): SGHTA, FQGNSA. The CDR3 has 14 amino acids. The CDR3 protein is CASSGLTGGYEQYF.

V usage is TRBV29-1 and J usage is TRBJ2-1. Germline V gene lookup returns CDR1 SQVTM and CDR2 ANQGSEA. This CDR3 contains 11 residues. CDR3 sequence reads: CSVERGNEQFF.

CDR3 sequence reads: CASTGTPVAGGLAEQYF. This chain uses TRBV5-1 with TRBJ2-7; the D call from TCRdb, TRBD2, cannot be confirmed without DNA. This CDR3 has 17 residues. Germline V lookup: CDR1 SGHRS, CDR2 YFSETQ.

The rearrangement joins TRBV20-1 to TRBJ2-1; TCRdb indicates TRBD1, and absent DNA this call remains unverified. CDR3 length equals 15 residues. CDR1 and CDR2 (germline): DFQATT, SNEGSKA (reference sequence). The CDR3 spells CSAGGGPGQGHEQFF.

The chain uses TRBV16 and TRBJ2-7; TCRdb outputs TRBD1, but without DNA this stays unchecked. The CDR3 length is 15 residues. Germline CDR1 KGHSY, CDR2 FQNENV. The CDR3 spells CASSRLTGGSGEQYF.

The chain couples TRBV7-2 to TRBJ2-5; TCRdb's D call of TRBD2 is untestable without DNA. In germline, CDR1 is SGHTA, CDR2 FQGNSA. CDR3 length equals 17 residues. CDR3 sequence: CASSWRGVAGHQETQYF.

V gene TRBV7-2 combines with J gene TRBJ2-7. The CDR3 sequence is 13 residues long. CDR1 is SGHTA and CDR2 is FQGNSA in the germline V gene. The CDR3 is CASSLEWSREQYF.

This rearrangement joins TRBV29-1 to TRBJ2-2. The CDR3 sequence is 12 residues long. The germline V gene has CDR1 SQVTM and CDR2 ANQGSEA. Here the CDR3 reads CSVGSNTGELFF.